This T cell receptor beta chain was captured by sequencing in a study of Tregs in tolerant kidney transplant recipients. Study-wide findings and caveats: The small number of patients limits these findings pending further validation. Biological reproducibility was not directly addressed, but technical replication error appeared minimal.

This clone was seen a few times. The antigen is undetermined. Assay used: immunoSEQ multiplex PCR; TCRdb lists only in-frame clones, some missing. The table lists about 240,000 clones, around 81% of them singletons. CD4+CD25+CD127- Tregs, CD4+CD25- non-Tregs, CD4 and CD8 cells were sorted. CDR3 length: 14 residues. From germline, CDR1 is MNHEY and CDR2 SMNVEV (reference sequence). V was clipped by 4 bases and J by 4 bases; unmatched bases: 5. Sequenced material: CD4+ T cells from blood. This TCR was sampled from a human donor in good health. The chain couples TRBV27 to TRBJ2-7; 9 bases align to TRBD2. CDR3 DNA sequence: TGTGCCAGCAGTTGGGGGCGGGAGGGATACGAGCAGTACTTC. Residues: CASSWGREGYEQYF.